A selection of T cell receptor beta chains follows, all from one sample in a study of OX40 agonist ivuxolimab in advanced cancers. TCRdb keeps only in-frame clones here, not all; method: immunoSEQ multiplex PCR. The sample lists about 46,000 clones, around 90% occurring once. The sample was CD4+ or CD8+ T cells sorted from blood, taken in a trial of the OX40 agonist ivuxolimab. The source of these receptors is an adult with an advanced solid tumor such as melanoma, head and neck, liver or kidney cancer. Each CDR3 is given with its conserved first and last residue. Each record gives: J gene, V gene, CDR3 length, D gene, clone size, CDR3 protein, CDR3 DNA. D genes are given only for firm matches. Where a row states a size, it is once, few, many or the class of an expanded clone; other rows omit it.

>TRBJ1-1|TRBV19|13|-|-
CASSTSGNTEAFF
TGTGCCAGTAGTACTTCCGGCAACACTGAAGCTTTCTTT
>TRBJ1-2|TRBV5-6|12|-|once
CASSLGRGGYTF
TGTGCCAGCAGCTTGGGCAGGGGCGGCTACACCTTC
>TRBJ1-3|TRBV7-8|17|-|-
CASSLPRQGFSGNTIYF
TGTGCCAGCAGCTTACCCCGGCAGGGATTCTCTGGAAACACCATATATTTT
>TRBJ1-2|TRBV10-3|13|TRBD1|-
CAINEGQEYGYTF
TGTGCCATCAACGAAGGACAGGAATATGGCTACACCTTC
>TRBJ1-5|TRBV27|14|-|-
CASSFGTGNQPQHF
TGTGCCAGCAGTTTTGGAACAGGCAATCAGCCCCAGCATTTT
>TRBJ1-1|TRBV6-1|14|-|-
CASSEAGMNTEAFF
TGTGCCAGCAGTGAAGCAGGCATGAACACTGAAGCTTTCTTT
>TRBJ2-3|TRBV6-5|16|-|-
CASSYSGEGITDTQYF
TGTGCCAGCAGTTACTCTGGAGAGGGGATCACAGATACGCAGTATTTT
>TRBJ2-1|TRBV7-9|16|TRBD2|-
CASSPLGLAGVNEQFF
TGTGCCAGCAGCCCCCTGGGGCTAGCGGGAGTCAATGAGCAGTTCTTC
>TRBJ1-6|TRBV7-8|16|-|-
CASSTETATLDSPLHF
TGTGCCAGCAGCACAGAGACGGCTACACTAGATTCACCCCTCCACTTT
>TRBJ2-7|TRBV27|10|-|once
CASSHYEQYF
TGTGCCAGCAGTCATTACGAGCAGTACTTC
>TRBJ1-5|TRBV6-5|14|-|once
CASSYSGHRQPQHF
TGTGCCAGCAGTTACTCGGGTCATCGTCAGCCCCAGCATTTT
>TRBJ1-6|TRBV9|12|-|few
CASSDSSSPLHF
TGTGCCAGCAGTGACAGTAGTTCACCCCTCCACTTT
>TRBJ2-5|TRBV13|17|TRBD2|-
CASSLVATAGGRETQYF
TGTGCCAGCAGCTTAGTGGCTACGGCGGGGGGGCGAGAGACCCAGTACTTC
>TRBJ1-1|TRBV6-4|13|-|medium-sized
CASSVDGNTEAFF
TGTGCCAGCAGTGTCGACGGGAACACTGAAGCTTTCTTT
>TRBJ2-3|TRBV4-1|16|TRBD2|-
CASSQGSSGHLDTQYF
TGCGCCAGCAGCCAAGGATCTAGCGGGCACTTAGATACGCAGTATTTT
>TRBJ2-3|TRBV29-1|14|-|-
CSVPPSAGTDTQYF
TGCAGCGTCCCCCCTTCGGCAGGGACAGATACGCAGTATTTT
>TRBJ1-4|TRBV5-1|16|-|medium-sized
CASSWNRVGANEKLFF
TGCGCCAGCAGCTGGAACAGGGTTGGGGCTAATGAAAAACTGTTTTTT
>TRBJ2-1|TRBV15|14|-|-
CATSREILLQEQFF
TGTGCCACCAGCAGAGAGATCCTCCTCCAGGAGCAGTTCTTC
>TRBJ2-5|TRBV27|16|TRBD1|once
CASSLRPGGDQETQYF
TGTGCCAGCAGTTTAAGGCCAGGGGGTGACCAAGAGACCCAGTACTTC
>TRBJ2-2|TRBV7-6|15|-|-
CASSLEGIYGGELFF
TGTGCCAGCAGCTTAGAGGGTATCTATGGCGGGGAGCTGTTTTTT
>TRBJ2-5|TRBV9|17|-|-
CASSDPFTGGDQETQYF
TGTGCCAGCAGCGATCCCTTTACAGGGGGGGACCAAGAGACCCAGTACTTC
>TRBJ1-3|TRBV19|15|-|-
CASSMVGASGNTIYF
TGTGCCAGTAGTATGGTAGGGGCCTCTGGAAACACCATATATTTT
>TRBJ2-1|TRBV18|14|TRBD2|-
CASSPDWGGNEQFF
TGTGCCAGCTCACCCGATTGGGGGGGGAATGAGCAGTTCTTC
>TRBJ2-1|TRBV27|13|TRBD2|-
CASGLAVNNEQFF
TGTGCCAGCGGACTAGCGGTTAACAATGAGCAGTTCTTC
>TRBJ2-1|TRBV6-1|15|TRBD2|-
CASTYRGLAYNEQFF
TGTGCCAGCACCTACCGTGGACTAGCCTACAATGAGCAGTTCTTC
>TRBJ2-7|TRBV27|12|-|-
CASSPGSYEQYF
TGTGCCAGCAGTCCGGGCTCCTACGAGCAGTACTTC
>TRBJ1-4|TRBV6-4|16|TRBD1|few
CASSVSGTGGNEKLFF
TGTGCCAGCAGTGTCTCCGGGACAGGGGGTAATGAAAAACTGTTTTTT
>TRBJ2-4|TRBV2|17|TRBD2|-
CASSELAGGLAKNIQYF
TGTGCCAGCAGTGAACTAGCGGGGGGCCTAGCCAAAAACATTCAGTACTTC
>TRBJ2-5|TRBV7-3|15|TRBD1|-
CASSPGQGEQETQYF
TGTGCCAGCAGCCCAGGACAGGGGGAACAAGAGACCCAGTACTTC
>TRBJ2-1|TRBV7-9|16|TRBD2|-
CASIPDLAGFNNEQFF
TGTGCCAGCATACCGGATCTAGCGGGGTTCAACAATGAGCAGTTCTTC
>TRBJ2-2|TRBV7-9|13|-|few
CASSLIRTGELFF
TGTGCCAGCAGCTTAATCAGGACCGGGGAGCTGTTTTTT
>TRBJ1-1|TRBV11-2|13|-|-
CASSPQVNTEAFF
TGTGCCAGCAGTCCTCAGGTGAACACTGAAGCTTTCTTT
>TRBJ2-2|TRBV6-5|15|TRBD1|-
CASSRTGGAVGELFF
TGTGCCAGCAGCAGGACAGGGGGCGCGGTCGGGGAGCTGTTTTTT
>TRBJ2-3|TRBV5-1|17|-|-
CASSLKGAGAFVDTQYF
TGCGCCAGCAGCTTGAAAGGGGCGGGGGCCTTTGTTGATACGCAGTATTTT
>TRBJ2-7|TRBV6-5|13|-|-
CASSWLKGHEQYF
TGTGCCAGCAGTTGGCTTAAAGGGCACGAGCAGTACTTC
>TRBJ1-2|TRBV28|12|-|-
CASFTGNYGYTF
TGTGCCAGCTTCACAGGAAACTATGGCTACACCTTC
>TRBJ1-1|TRBV28|13|-|-
CASSFTLSTEAFF
TGTGCCAGCAGTTTTACCTTGAGCACTGAAGCTTTCTTT
>TRBJ2-1|TRBV7-6|12|-|-
CASSFGGYEQFF
TGTGCCAGCAGCTTTGGAGGCTATGAGCAGTTCTTC
>TRBJ2-5|TRBV28|17|TRBD1|-
CASSPSGTGGFQETQYF
TGTGCCAGCAGTCCCTCCGGGACAGGGGGCTTCCAAGAGACCCAGTACTTC
>TRBJ2-1|TRBV6-5|14|TRBD2|-
CASSNSGGVNEQFF
TGTGCCAGCAGTAATAGCGGGGGGGTTAATGAGCAGTTCTTC
>TRBJ2-7|TRBV27|12|-|-
CASSFTGGEQYF
TGTGCCAGCAGTTTTACCGGCGGCGAGCAGTACTTC
>TRBJ2-2|TRBV28|14|-|-
CASSLGRGTGELFF
TGTGCCAGCAGTTTAGGTCGGGGCACCGGGGAGCTGTTTTTT
>TRBJ1-4|TRBV28|14|-|-
CASSPQGANEKLFF
TGTGCCAGCAGTCCACAGGGTGCTAATGAAAAACTGTTTTTT
>TRBJ2-7|TRBV9|14|TRBD2|-
CASSVGGSPHEQYF
TGTGCCAGCAGCGTAGGCGGGAGCCCCCACGAGCAGTACTTC
>TRBJ2-5|TRBV28|13|TRBD2|-
CASSWSGVETQYF
TGTGCCAGCAGTTGGAGCGGGGTGGAGACCCAGTACTTC
>TRBJ2-3|TRBV7-6|16|-|-
CASSLGAGPSTDTQYF
TGTGCCAGCAGCTTAGGGGCAGGACCTAGCACAGATACGCAGTATTTT
>TRBJ2-1|TRBV7-9|15|-|-
CASSLAGGRNNEQFF
TGTGCCAGCAGCTTAGCGGGGGGGCGTAACAATGAGCAGTTCTTC
>TRBJ1-6|TRBV7-8|15|TRBD1|once
CASSSPGQGDSPLHF
TGTGCCAGCAGCTCGCCGGGACAGGGAGATTCACCCCTCCACTTT
>TRBJ1-2|TRBV7-9|16|TRBD1|-
CASSPDRLDRGSGYTF
TGTGCCAGCAGCCCGGACCGACTCGACAGGGGCAGTGGCTACACCTTC
>TRBJ2-1|TRBV27|14|TRBD2|-
CASSLSAGVDEQFF
TGTGCCAGCAGTTTGTCGGCGGGAGTGGATGAGCAGTTCTTC
>TRBJ2-3|TRBV27|15|TRBD2|-
CASSSSGTSTDTQYF
TGTGCCAGCAGTTCTAGCGGGACCTCCACAGATACGCAGTATTTT
>TRBJ2-1|TRBV28|14|-|-
CASSLLLDYNEQFF
TGTGCCAGCAGTTTATTATTGGACTACAATGAGCAGTTCTTC
>TRBJ2-3|TRBV9|13|TRBD2|-
CASSVVSGDTQYF
TGTGCCAGCAGCGTAGTTAGCGGGGATACGCAGTATTTT
>TRBJ2-1|TRBV7-2|15|TRBD2|-
CASQTLSGRYNEQFF
TGTGCCAGCCAGACTCTGAGCGGGAGGTACAATGAGCAGTTCTTC
>TRBJ2-1|TRBV4-3|15|-|-
CASSQDGDRYNEQFF
TGCGCCAGCAGCCAAGATGGGGACCGCTACAATGAGCAGTTCTTC
>TRBJ2-2|TRBV7-6|13|-|-
CASSSALTGELFF
TGTGCCAGCAGCTCGGCCCTCACCGGGGAGCTGTTTTTT
>TRBJ1-1|TRBV2|14|-|-
CARDSAPMNTEAFF
TGTGCCAGAGACTCAGCCCCGATGAACACTGAAGCTTTCTTT
>TRBJ1-1|TRBV7-9|16|TRBD1|-
CASSFLGQGRSTEAFF
TGTGCCAGCAGCTTCCTGGGACAGGGAAGGAGCACTGAAGCTTTCTTT
>TRBJ1-5|TRBV6-5|15|-|-
CASSYSNGDNQPQHF
TGTGCCAGCAGTTACTCGAACGGGGATAATCAGCCCCAGCATTTT